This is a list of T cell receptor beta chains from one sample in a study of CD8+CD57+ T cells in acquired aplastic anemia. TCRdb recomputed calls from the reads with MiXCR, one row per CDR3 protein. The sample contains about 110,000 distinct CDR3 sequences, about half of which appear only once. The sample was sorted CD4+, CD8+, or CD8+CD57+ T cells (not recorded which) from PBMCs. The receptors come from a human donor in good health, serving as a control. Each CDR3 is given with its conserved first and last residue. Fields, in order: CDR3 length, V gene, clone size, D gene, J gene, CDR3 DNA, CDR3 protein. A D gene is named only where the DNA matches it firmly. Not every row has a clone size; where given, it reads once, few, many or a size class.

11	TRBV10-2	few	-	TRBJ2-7	TGCGCCAGCAGTGAGGGCAACGAGCAGTACTTC	CASSEGNEQYF
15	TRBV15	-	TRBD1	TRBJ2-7	TGTGCCACCAGCAATCCGGGACAGGGCCTCTACGAGCAGTACTTC	CATSNPGQGLYEQYF
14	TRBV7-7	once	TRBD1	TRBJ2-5	TGTGCTAGCAGCCGTCCAGGGGGACAAGAGACCCAGTACTTC	CASSRPGGQETQYF
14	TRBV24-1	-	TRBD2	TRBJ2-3	TGTGCCACCAGTGATAAAGGGAGGGGAGATACGCAGTATTTT	CATSDKGRGDTQYF
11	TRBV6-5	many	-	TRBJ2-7	TGTGCCAGCAGTTCCGCCTACGAGCAGTACTTC	CASSSAYEQYF
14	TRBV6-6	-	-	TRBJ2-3	TGTGCCAGCAGGGCCGGTGTGAACACAGATACGCAGTATTTT	CASRAGVNTDTQYF
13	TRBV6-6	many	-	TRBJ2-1	TGTGCCAGCAGTTACGGGGAAAGGGGTGAGCAGTTCTTC	CASSYGERGEQFF
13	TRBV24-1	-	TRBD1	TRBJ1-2	TGTGCCACCAGTGAGCGACAGGGGAATGGCTACACCTTC	CATSERQGNGYTF
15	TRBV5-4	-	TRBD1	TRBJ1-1	TGTGCCCGCAGGGCCGGGACAGGGGGAATCACTGAAGCTTTCTTT	CARRAGTGGITEAFF
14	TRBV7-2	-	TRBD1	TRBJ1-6	TGTGCCAGCAGCCCAGGACAGGGTCGATCACCCCTCCACTTT	CASSPGQGRSPLHF
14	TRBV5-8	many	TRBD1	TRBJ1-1	TGTGCCAGCAGCTTTGGACAGGGGAACACTGAAGCTTTCTTT	CASSFGQGNTEAFF
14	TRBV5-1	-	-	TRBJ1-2	TGCGCCAGCAGCTTGGGAGGCCGATACTATGGCTACACCTTC	CASSLGGRYYGYTF
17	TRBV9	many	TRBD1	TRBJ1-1	TGTGCCAGCAGCGGGGAAGCAGGGGGAAACATGAACACTGAAGCTTTCTTT	CASSGEAGGNMNTEAFF